The 31 T cell receptor beta chains reported below all come from one sample, sequenced in a study of T cell repertoires in cytomegalovirus infection. TCRdb redid the calling of the reads with MiXCR, one entry per CDR3 protein. The data contain roughly 280,000 distinct CDR3 sequences, 8% to 9.5% of them singletons. Sequencing was carried out using PBMCs. These receptors came from a human donor in good health (CMV status not recorded). Some clones in this sample may be carry-over from other donors' samples.

This clonotype was seen repeatedly, ten times or more. This chain links TRBV7-2 with TRBJ2-5; D gene ambiguous. The CDR3 sequence is 13 residues long. Trimming stripped 4 bases from V and 0 bases from J, with 6 bases between. CDR1 is SGHTA and CDR2 is FQGNSA in the germline V gene. The CDR3 protein is CASSSVYQETQYF. CDR3 in DNA: TGTGCCAGCAGCTCCGTCTACCAAGAGACCCAGTACTTC.

This clonotype appeared many times. The CDR3 sequence: CASSSHGQHTEAFF. The CDR3 bases are TGTGCCAGCAGCTCACACGGACAGCACACTGAAGCTTTCTTT. The V and J genes are TRBV7-6 and TRBJ1-1; D perhaps matches TRBD1 (6 bases). V gave up 4 bases and J gave up 3 bases, with 12 bases separating them. CDR3 size: 14 residues. The germline gives CDR1 SGHVS, CDR2 FNYEAQ.

There are a few counts of this clonotype. CDR3 loop: CASSLAGTGRNYGYTF. The CDR3 DNA follows: TGTGCCAGCAGTTTAGCTGGGACAGGGCGAAACTATGGCTACACCTTC. The chain uses TRBV12-3 or TRBV12-4 and TRBJ1-2, with 9 bases aligning to TRBD1. This CDR3 is built from 16 residues. V shed 0 bases and J 2 bases; nucleotides not matched to a gene: 4.

The chain has TRBV7-9 and TRBJ2-2; D might be TRBD1 or TRBD2, each matching 5 bases. There are 17 residues in the CDR3. The V end lost 5 bases, the J end lost 2 bases, and 18 bases lay between the germline ends. Germline V CDR1 and CDR2: SEHNR, FQNEAQ (reference sequence). The CDR3 DNA is TGTGCCAGCAGCACCCGGGACCCTTTCCTAAACACCGGGGAGCTGTTTTTT. This codes for CASSTRDPFLNTGELFF.

The chain recombines TRBV7-8 with TRBJ2-5, with 8 nucleotides matching TRBD2. Germline CDR1 SGHVS, CDR2 FQNEAQ. The V gene end was trimmed by 5 bases and the J gene end by 4 bases; junction bases not matched to a gene: 6. CDR3 size: 14 residues. Written as DNA, the CDR3 is TGTGCCAGCAGCGCCCGGGGGGGCGTAGAGACCCAGTACTTC. It specifies CASSARGGVETQYF.

This clonotype was seen a few times. The rearrangement joins TRBV29-1 to TRBJ1-5; perhaps TRBD1 as D (5 bases). V was shortened by 4 bases and J by 6 bases, with 13 bases between the two germline ends. CDR1 is SQVTM and CDR2 is ANQGSEA in the germline V gene. The CDR3 totals 13 residues. The CDR3, as DNA: TGCAGCGTTGGGGAGGGGATTATTCAGCCCCAGCATTTT. It codes for CSVGEGIIQPQHF.

This clonotype has ten or more counts. The V and J genes are TRBV7-9 and TRBJ2-4; D not certain. Germline CDR1 reads SEHNR; CDR2 reads FQNEAQ (reference sequence). The CDR3 spans 12 residues. The V end was cut by 8 bases, the J end by 0 bases, with 5 bases between. The CDR3 protein is CASAGAKNIQYF. The CDR3 DNA is TGTGCCAGCGCAGGAGCCAAAAACATTCAGTACTTC.

This clonotype was observed many times. J is TRBJ1-5 and V is TRBV7-2; 7 nucleotides line up with TRBD1. The CDR3 is made up of 15 amino acids. The V gene's germline CDR1 is SGHTA and CDR2 FQGNSA. V was pared by 5 bases and J by 8 bases, with 12 bases of the junction left unmatched. The CDR3 loop reads CASSLNAGGGKPQHF. The CDR3 DNA sequence: TGTGCCAGCAGCCTAAACGCAGGGGGTGGAAAGCCCCAGCATTTT.

This chain links TRBV29-1 with TRBJ2-3; D not resolved. The CDR3 totals 13 residues. The germline V and J ends were trimmed by 0 bases and 3 bases, with 7 bases remaining between them. Per germline, CDR1 SQVTM and CDR2 ANQGSEA. The CDR3 loop is CSVEDSWTDTQYF. CDR3 in DNA: TGCAGCGTTGAAGACAGCTGGACAGATACGCAGTATTTT.

Many counts were recorded for this clonotype. The V call is TRBV29-1, the J call TRBJ2-5, with D unresolved. This CDR3 region has 12 residues. Trimming shortened V by 0 bases and J by 2 bases, and 4 bases separated the two germline ends. Germline-derived CDR1 and CDR2 are SQVTM and ANQGSEA. The CDR3 reads CSVEEQQETQYF. CDR3 nucleotide sequence: TGCAGCGTTGAAGAACAGCAAGAGACCCAGTACTTC.

This clonotype was counted many times. The genes are TRBV6-2 or TRBV6-3 and TRBJ1-5; no firm D call. The V end was cut by 6 bases, the J end by 0 bases, with 12 bases between. Per the germline V gene, CDR1 is MNHEY and CDR2 is SVGEGT. The CDR3 sequence is 15 residues long. The CDR3 coding sequence is TGTGCCAGCAGGCCCACCCTCGGTAGCAATCAGCCCCAGCATTTT. The encoded protein is CASRPTLGSNQPQHF.

This clonotype was found many times. This sequence joins TRBV19 and TRBJ1-5; maybe TRBD1 (5 bases). V was shortened by 8 bases and J by 7 bases, with 15 bases between the two germline ends. CDR1 LNHDA and CDR2 SQIVND come from the germline V gene (reference sequence). This CDR3 contains 13 residues. CDR3: CASSEGRKQPQHF. Here the CDR3 DNA reads TGTGCCAGTTCTGAGGGGAGAAAGCAGCCCCAGCATTTT.

The table lists this clonotype with many counts. The genes are TRBV19 and TRBJ1-5, with D perhaps TRBD1 (5 bases). The V end lost 4 bases, the J end lost 1 base, and 11 bases lay between the germline ends. Germline assignment: CDR1 LNHDA and CDR2 SQIVND (reference sequence). CDR3 size: 15 residues. The CDR3 protein is CASSTGRGSNQPQHF. The CDR3 DNA sequence: TGTGCCAGTAGTACCGGAAGGGGCAGCAATCAGCCCCAGCATTTT. Filled out from reference TRBV19 and TRBJ1-5, the complete variable domain reads DGGITQSPKYLFRKEGQNVTLSCEQNLNHDAMYWYRQDPGQGLRLIYYSQIVNDFQKGDIAEGYSVSREKKESFPLTVTSAQKNPTAFYLCASSTGRGSNQPQHFGDGTRLSIL.

This clonotype was found many times. The chain employs TRBV2 and TRBJ2-2; D may be TRBD1 (6 bases). Trimming took off 8 bases at V and 6 bases at J, with 16 bases between the two ends. This CDR3 is built from 14 residues. CDR1 is SNHLY, CDR2 FYNNEI, per germline. This chain's CDR3 is CASGWGQSAGELFF. The DNA of the CDR3 is TGTGCCAGCGGATGGGGACAATCAGCCGGGGAGCTGTTTTTT.

Ten or more counts support this clonotype. The genes are TRBV7-2 and TRBJ2-2, with D tentatively TRBD1 (5 bases). This CDR3 contains 16 residues. Germline lookup yields CDR1 SGHTA and CDR2 FQGNSA. V lost 3 bases, J lost 5 bases, and 16 bases lay in between. The CDR3 here is CASSFPPRGGTGELFF. Written as DNA, the CDR3 is TGTGCCAGCAGCTTCCCCCCAAGGGGCGGAACCGGGGAGCTGTTTTTT. The full variable domain, its missing parts supplied by reference TRBV7-2 and TRBJ2-2, is GAGVSQSPSNKVTEKGKDVELRCDPISGHTALYWYRQSLGQGLEFLIYFQGNSAPDKSGLPSDRFSAERTGGSVSTLTIQRTQQEDSAVYLCASSFPPRGGTGELFFGEGSRLTVL.

This clonotype has just a few counts. The V and J genes are TRBV20-1 and TRBJ1-6; perhaps TRBD1 as D (5 bases). This CDR3 contains 14 residues. Trimming removed 5 bases from V and 6 bases from J, with 14 bases in between. Germline values: CDR1 DFQATT, CDR2 SNEGSKA (reference sequence). CDR3 bases: TGCAGTGCTCCCGTCGGGGGGTCTAATTCACCCCTCCACTTT. Translated, it gives CSAPVGGSNSPLHF.

The sample holds many counts of this clonotype. At one boundary the junction diverges from the germline segment, which might be a read error. The chain recombines TRBV12-3 or TRBV12-4 with TRBJ1-1; D possibly corresponds to TRBD1 (5 bases). The CDR3 loop spans 16 amino acids. Here the CDR3 DNA reads TGTGCCAGCAGTTTTGGGGTGGAGGGGATGAAGACTGAAGCTTTCTTT. Its translation: CASSFGVEGMKTEAFF.

The sample holds one count of this clonotype. The V call is TRBV3-1, the J call TRBJ2-3; no clear D. CDR1 and CDR2 (germline): LGHDT, YNNKEL (reference sequence). V gave up 0 bases and J gave up 4 bases, with 2 bases separating them. CDR3 length: 12 amino acids. CDR3 sequence (DNA): TGTGCCAGCAGCCAAGACCCAGATACGCAGTATTTT. It encodes CASSQDPDTQYF.

This clonotype was observed at least ten times. This chain connects TRBV11-3 to TRBJ2-5; 7 nucleotides line up with TRBD2. This CDR3 contains 13 residues. Germline CDR1 is SGHNT and CDR2 is YENEEA. The V segment lost 5 bases and the J segment 5 bases; nucleotides outside the gene matches: 5. CDR3 sequence: CASSLTSMETQYF. The CDR3 region has the DNA TGTGCCAGCAGCCTGACTAGCATGGAGACCCAGTACTTC.

This chain joins TRBV29-1 and TRBJ1-2, with TRBD1 identical over 9 bases. The CDR3 runs to 13 residues. J gave up 2 bases and V 7 bases, and 5 bases lay outside the gene matches. Per the germline V gene, CDR1 is SQVTM and CDR2 is ANQGSEA. As DNA, the CDR3 is TGCAGCGGTGAGACAGGGGGGAACTATGGCTACACCTTC. It specifies CSGETGGNYGYTF.

This clonotype was detected only a few times. V gene TRBV4-3 combines with J gene TRBJ1-6; D call uncertain. This CDR3 comprises 14 residues. Per the germline V gene, CDR1 is LGHNA and CDR2 is YSLEER. V lost 4 bases and J lost 9, with 13 bases in between. The CDR3 spells CASSLTIGGSPLHF. The DNA of the CDR3 is TGCGCCAGCAGCCTTACGATCGGCGGTTCACCCCTCCACTTT.

This clonotype was recorded at least ten times. The chain uses TRBV19 and TRBJ1-1; 8 positions agree with TRBD1. V was clipped by 7 bases and J by 8 bases; unmatched bases: 9. The CDR3 extends over 13 amino acids. The germline gives CDR1 LNHDA, CDR2 SQIVND (reference sequence). CDR3 protein: CASKAQGASEAFF. The CDR3 DNA reads TGTGCCAGTAAGGCCCAGGGGGCGTCCGAAGCTTTCTTT.

This clonotype was picked up a small number of times. This chain joins TRBV4-2 and TRBJ2-5; D may match TRBD1 or TRBD2 (6 bases each). With 1 base removed from V and 3 bases from J, the gap between germline ends came to 18 bases. The germline gives CDR1 LGHNA, CDR2 YNFKEQ. This CDR3 is built from 17 residues. The CDR3 is CASSQGGGGRSEETQYF. CDR3 DNA sequence: TGTGCCAGCAGCCAAGGGGGTGGGGGGCGGTCGGAAGAGACCCAGTACTTC.

This clonotype was picked up many times. The J gene is TRBJ1-1, the V gene TRBV7-9, with unresolved D. Germline loops: CDR1 SEHNR, CDR2 FQNEAQ (reference sequence). Trimming shortened V by 3 bases and J by 0 bases, and 8 bases separated the two germline ends. This CDR3 is built from 14 residues. In DNA, the CDR3 is TGTGCCAGCAGCTTTAATACGGTGAACACTGAAGCTTTCTTT. Its translation: CASSFNTVNTEAFF.

The chain has TRBV30 and TRBJ2-1; 9 bases match TRBD1. The CDR3 loop spans 14 amino acids. The J segment lost 8 bases and the V segment lost 6 bases, leaving 11 bases of the junction unmatched. Germline loops: CDR1 GTSNPN, CDR2 SVGIG (reference sequence). CDR3 amino acids: CACNPGQGIHEQFF. In nucleotides, the CDR3 is TGTGCCTGCAACCCGGGACAGGGTATCCATGAGCAGTTCTTC. Filled out from reference TRBV30 and TRBJ2-1, the complete variable domain reads SQTIHQWPATLVQPVGSPLSLECTVEGTSNPNLYWYRQAAGRGLQLLFYSVGIGQISSEVPQNLSASRPQDRQFILSSKKLLLSDSGFYLCACNPGQGIHEQFFGPGTRLTVL.

This clonotype occurred many times. V usage is TRBV6-6 and J usage is TRBJ1-5, with D unresolved. The germline V gene encodes CDR1 MNHNY and CDR2 SVGAGI (reference sequence). This CDR3 is built from 13 residues. The V and J ends lost 6 bases and 2 bases respectively, with 8 bases between them. CDR3 protein: CASSPERNQPQHF. As DNA, the CDR3 is TGTGCCAGCAGCCCCGAGCGCAATCAGCCCCAGCATTTT.

In its sample, this clonotype was seen many times. This chain links TRBV11-2 with TRBJ1-4, with D perhaps TRBD1 (5 bases). Trimming cost V 0 bases and J 8 bases, with 13 bases left between them. Germline CDR1 is SGHAT and CDR2 is FQNNGV. The CDR3 consists of 15 residues. The chain's CDR3 is CASSLDLRVEEKLFF. The CDR3 nucleotides read TGTGCCAGCAGCTTAGACCTCAGGGTAGAGGAAAAACTGTTTTTT.

The chain uses TRBV12-3 or TRBV12-4 and TRBJ1-4; D gene ambiguous. V was pared by 5 bases and J by 1 base, with 20 bases between. The CDR3 has 18 residues. The CDR3 spells CASSPQHPALGTNEKLFF. The CDR3 DNA is TGTGCCAGCAGTCCCCAACACCCTGCCCTGGGAACTAATGAAAAACTGTTTTTT.

In its sample, this clonotype was seen many times. CDR3 in amino acids: CASSPIPSYEQYF. CDR3 in DNA: TGTGCCAGCAGCCCAATCCCCTCCTACGAGCAGTACTTC. The chain employs TRBV7-9 and TRBJ2-7, with D unclear. Germline V lookup: CDR1 SEHNR, CDR2 FQNEAQ (reference sequence). V was cut by 5 bases and J by 0 bases, with 8 bases left in between. CDR3 size: 13 residues.

The chain is built from TRBV7-2 and TRBJ2-1, with TRBD2 identical over 12 bases. Germline V gene data show CDR1 as SGHTA and CDR2 as FQGNSA. There are 15 residues in the CDR3. Trimming removed 4 bases from V and 10 bases from J; junction bases left unmatched: 8. The CDR3 loop is CASSSGLAGSVEQFF. CDR3 nucleotides: TGTGCCAGCAGCTCAGGACTAGCGGGGAGCGTGGAGCAGTTCTTC. The full variable domain, completed using reference TRBV7-2 and TRBJ2-1, is GAGVSQSPSNKVTEKGKDVELRCDPISGHTALYWYRQSLGQGLEFLIYFQGNSAPDKSGLPSDRFSAERTGGSVSTLTIQRTQQEDSAVYLCASSSGLAGSVEQFFGPGTRLTVL.

This clonotype was seen many times. This chain uses TRBV7-2 with TRBJ2-5; possible D gene TRBD1, 6 bases. Germline CDR1 reads SGHTA; CDR2 reads FQGNSA. V was cut by 4 bases and J by 7 bases, with 16 bases left in between. The CDR3 covers 14 residues. The CDR3 sequence: CASSSDSSARTQYF. The CDR3 region has the DNA TGTGCCAGCAGCTCGGACAGTTCGGCGCGGACCCAGTACTTC.